This T cell receptor (beta chain) emerged from a study of T cell changes during pregnancy in multiple sclerosis. Sequencing used immunoSEQ multiplex PCR; TCRdb keeps in-frame clones, though not all of them. The sample contains 65,000 to 70,000 clones, more than 90% of which appear only once. This CDR3 contains 13 residues. The germline CDR1 and CDR2 sequences are LNHDA and SQIVND (reference sequence). The V segment lost 4 bases and the J segment 8 bases; nucleotides outside the gene matches: 7. This specimen consisted of peripheral blood, obtained in the first trimester of pregnancy. This chain joins TRBV19 and TRBJ1-2, with 7 bases lining up with TRBD1. The source of this sequence is a female donor with multiple sclerosis, enrolled in a pregnancy study. CDR3 loop: CASSSGQVRGYTF. CDR3 DNA sequence: TGTGCCAGTAGTAGCGGACAGGTACGCGGCTACACCTTC.